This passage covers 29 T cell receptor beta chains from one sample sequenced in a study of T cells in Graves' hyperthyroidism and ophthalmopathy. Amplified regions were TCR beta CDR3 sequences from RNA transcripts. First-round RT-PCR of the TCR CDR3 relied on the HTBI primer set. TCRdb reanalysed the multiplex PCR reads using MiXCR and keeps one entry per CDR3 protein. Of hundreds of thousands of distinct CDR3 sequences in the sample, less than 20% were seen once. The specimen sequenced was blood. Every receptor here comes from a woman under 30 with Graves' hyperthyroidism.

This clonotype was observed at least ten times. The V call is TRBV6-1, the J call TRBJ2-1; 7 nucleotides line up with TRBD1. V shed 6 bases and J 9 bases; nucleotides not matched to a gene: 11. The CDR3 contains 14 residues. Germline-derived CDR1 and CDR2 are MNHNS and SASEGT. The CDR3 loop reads CASRDPTRGTEQFF. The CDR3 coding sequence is TGTGCCAGCAGAGATCCCACCAGGGGGACTGAGCAGTTCTTC.

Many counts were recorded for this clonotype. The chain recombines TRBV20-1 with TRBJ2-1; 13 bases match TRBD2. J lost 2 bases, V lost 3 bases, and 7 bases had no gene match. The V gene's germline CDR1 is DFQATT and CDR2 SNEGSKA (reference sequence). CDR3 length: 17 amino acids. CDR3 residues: CSASSGLAGLTYNEQFF. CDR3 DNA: TGCAGTGCTAGTTCGGGACTAGCGGGGCTGACCTACAATGAGCAGTTCTTC.

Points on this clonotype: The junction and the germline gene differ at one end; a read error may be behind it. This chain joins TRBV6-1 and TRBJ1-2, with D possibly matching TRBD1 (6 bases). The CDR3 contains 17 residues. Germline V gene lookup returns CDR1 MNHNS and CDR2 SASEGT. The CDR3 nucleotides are TGTGCCAGCAGTGAAGCGGGGCAGGGGCTGACTAACTATGGCTGCACCTTC. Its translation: CASSEAGQGLTNYGCTF.

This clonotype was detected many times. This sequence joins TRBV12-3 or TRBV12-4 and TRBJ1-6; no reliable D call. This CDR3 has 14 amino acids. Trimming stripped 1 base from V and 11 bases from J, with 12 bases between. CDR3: CASSLGLSRTPLHF. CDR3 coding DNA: TGTGCCAGCAGTTTAGGGTTAAGTCGAACACCCCTCCACTTT.

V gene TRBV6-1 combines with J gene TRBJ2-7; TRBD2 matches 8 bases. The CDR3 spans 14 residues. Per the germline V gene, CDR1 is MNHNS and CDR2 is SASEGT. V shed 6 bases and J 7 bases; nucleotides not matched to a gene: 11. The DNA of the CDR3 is TGTGCCAGCAGAGGCCGGGGGGGGGGTGGGGAGCAGTACTTC. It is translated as CASRGRGGGGEQYF.

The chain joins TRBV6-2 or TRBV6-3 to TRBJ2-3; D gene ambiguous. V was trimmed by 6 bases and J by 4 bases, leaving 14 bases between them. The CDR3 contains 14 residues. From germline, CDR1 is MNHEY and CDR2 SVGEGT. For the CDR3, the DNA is TGTGCCAGCAGCCGACTCGAGAAGGCAGATACGCAGTATTTT. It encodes CASSRLEKADTQYF.

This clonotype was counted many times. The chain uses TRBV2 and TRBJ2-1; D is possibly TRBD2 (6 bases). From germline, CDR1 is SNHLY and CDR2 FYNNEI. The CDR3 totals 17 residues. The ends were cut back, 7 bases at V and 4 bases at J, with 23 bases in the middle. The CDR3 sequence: CASTPRGSGMTYNEQFF. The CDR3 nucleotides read TGTGCCAGCACCCCCCGGGGGAGTGGGATGACTTACAATGAGCAGTTCTTC. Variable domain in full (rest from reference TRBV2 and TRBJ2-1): EPEVTQTPSHQVTQMGQEVILRCVPISNHLYFYWYRQILGQKVEFLVSFYNNEISEKSEIFDDQFSVERPDGSNFTLKIRSTKLEDSAMYFCASTPRGSGMTYNEQFFGPGTRLTVL.

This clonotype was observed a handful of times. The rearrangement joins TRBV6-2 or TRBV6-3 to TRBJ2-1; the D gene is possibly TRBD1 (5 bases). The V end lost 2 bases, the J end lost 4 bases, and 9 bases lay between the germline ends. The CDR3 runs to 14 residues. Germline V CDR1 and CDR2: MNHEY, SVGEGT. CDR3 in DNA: TGTGCCAGCAGTTACGGGCAGGGATACAATGAGCAGTTCTTC. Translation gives CASSYGQGYNEQFF.

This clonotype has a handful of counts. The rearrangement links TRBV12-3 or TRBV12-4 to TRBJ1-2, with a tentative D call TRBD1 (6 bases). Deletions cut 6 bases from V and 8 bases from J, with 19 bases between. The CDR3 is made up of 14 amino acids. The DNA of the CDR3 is TGTGCCAGCAGGAGCGACCACTTAGGGGGGGGCTACACCTTC. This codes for CASRSDHLGGGYTF.

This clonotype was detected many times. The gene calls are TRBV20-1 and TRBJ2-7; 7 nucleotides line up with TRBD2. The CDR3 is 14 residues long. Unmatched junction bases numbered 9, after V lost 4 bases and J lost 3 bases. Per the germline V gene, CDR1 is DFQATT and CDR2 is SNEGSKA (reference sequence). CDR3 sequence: CSATIGLGNYEQYF. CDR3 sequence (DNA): TGCAGTGCTACCATTGGACTAGGAAACTACGAGCAGTACTTC.

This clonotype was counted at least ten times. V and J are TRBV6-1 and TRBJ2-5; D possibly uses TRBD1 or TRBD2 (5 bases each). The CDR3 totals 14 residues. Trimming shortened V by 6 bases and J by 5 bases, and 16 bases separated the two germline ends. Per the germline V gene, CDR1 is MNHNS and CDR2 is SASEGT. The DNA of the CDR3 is TGTGCCAGCAGCAGACAGCCGCCGGGGGAGACCCAGTACTTC. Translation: CASSRQPPGETQYF.

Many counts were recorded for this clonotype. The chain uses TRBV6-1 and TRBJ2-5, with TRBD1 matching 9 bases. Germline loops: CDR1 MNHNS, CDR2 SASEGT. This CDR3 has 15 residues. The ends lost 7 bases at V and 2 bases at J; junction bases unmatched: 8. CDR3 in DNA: TGTGCCAGCACCCCCCTGACAGGGGGTCAAGAGACCCAGTACTTC. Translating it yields CASTPLTGGQETQYF.

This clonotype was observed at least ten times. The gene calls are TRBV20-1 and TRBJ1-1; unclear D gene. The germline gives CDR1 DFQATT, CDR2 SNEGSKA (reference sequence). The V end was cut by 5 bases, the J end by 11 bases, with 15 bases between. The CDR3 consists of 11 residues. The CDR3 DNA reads TGCAGTGCTCCAGATCCTGGGCAGGCTTTCTTT. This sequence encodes CSAPDPGQAFF.

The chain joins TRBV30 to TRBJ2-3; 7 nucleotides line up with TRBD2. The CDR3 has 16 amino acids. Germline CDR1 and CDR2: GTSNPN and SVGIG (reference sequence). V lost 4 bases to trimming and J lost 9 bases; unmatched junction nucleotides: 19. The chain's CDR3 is CAWTVWEGPPMGTQYF. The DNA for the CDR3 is TGTGCCTGGACCGTTTGGGAGGGCCCACCAATGGGGACGCAGTATTTT.

This CDR3 reads CASSTPGLPYEQYF. The CDR3, as DNA: TGTGCCAGCAGCACGCCGGGACTTCCCTACGAGCAGTACTTC. This rearrangement joins TRBV7-2 to TRBJ2-7, with D perhaps TRBD2 (6 bases). The CDR3 contains 14 residues. Germline CDR1 and CDR2: SGHTA and FQGNSA. Trimming took 5 bases from V and 2 from J, leaving 13 bases between them. Variable domain in full (rest from reference TRBV7-2 and TRBJ2-7): GAGVSQSPSNKVTEKGKDVELRCDPISGHTALYWYRQSLGQGLEFLIYFQGNSAPDKSGLPSDRFSAERTGGSVSTLTIQRTQQEDSAVYLCASSTPGLPYEQYFGPGTRLTVT.

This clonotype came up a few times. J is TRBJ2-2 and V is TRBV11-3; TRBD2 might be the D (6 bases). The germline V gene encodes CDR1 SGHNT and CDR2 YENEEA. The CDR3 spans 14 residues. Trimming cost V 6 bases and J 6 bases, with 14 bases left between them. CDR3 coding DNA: TGTGCCAGCAGACCTCCCGGCGGGGCCGGGGAGCTGTTTTTT. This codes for CASRPPGGAGELFF.

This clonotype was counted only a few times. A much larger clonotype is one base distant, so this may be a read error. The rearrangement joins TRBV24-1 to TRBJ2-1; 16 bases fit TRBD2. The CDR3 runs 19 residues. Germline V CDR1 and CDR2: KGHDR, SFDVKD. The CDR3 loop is CATSDPGTSGRASYNERFF. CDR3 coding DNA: TGTGCCACCAGTGATCCGGGGACTAGCGGGAGGGCCTCCTACAATGAGCGGTTCTTC.

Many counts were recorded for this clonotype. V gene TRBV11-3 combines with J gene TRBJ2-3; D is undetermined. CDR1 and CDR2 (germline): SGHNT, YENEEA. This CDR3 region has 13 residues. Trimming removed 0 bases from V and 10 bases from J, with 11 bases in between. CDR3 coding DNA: TGTGCCAGCAGCTTAGATCAAATCAGTTCGCAGTATTTT. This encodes CASSLDQISSQYF.

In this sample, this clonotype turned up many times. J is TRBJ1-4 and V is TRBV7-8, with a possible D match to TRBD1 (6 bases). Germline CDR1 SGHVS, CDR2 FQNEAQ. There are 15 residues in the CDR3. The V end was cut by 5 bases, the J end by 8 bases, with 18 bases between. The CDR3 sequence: CASSPHRVGGEKLFF. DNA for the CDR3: TGTGCCAGCAGCCCGCACAGGGTGGGAGGAGAAAAACTGTTTTTT. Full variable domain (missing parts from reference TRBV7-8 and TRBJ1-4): GAGVSQSPRYKVAKRGQDVALRCDPISGHVSLFWYQQALGQGPEFLTYFQNEAQLDKSGLPSDRFFAERPEGSVSTLKIQRTQQEDSAVYLCASSPHRVGGEKLFFGSGTQLSVL.

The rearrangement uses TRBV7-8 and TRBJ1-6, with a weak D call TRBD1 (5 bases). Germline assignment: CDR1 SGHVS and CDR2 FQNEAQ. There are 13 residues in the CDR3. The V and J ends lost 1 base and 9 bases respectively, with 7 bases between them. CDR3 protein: CASSLGDASPLHF. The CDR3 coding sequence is TGTGCCAGCAGCTTAGGGGACGCTTCACCCCTCCACTTT.

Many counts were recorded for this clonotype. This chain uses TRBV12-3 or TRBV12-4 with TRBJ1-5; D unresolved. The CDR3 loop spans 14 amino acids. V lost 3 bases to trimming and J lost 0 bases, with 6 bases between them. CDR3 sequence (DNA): TGTGCCAGCAGTTTGGAGGTTAGCAATCAGCCCCAGCATTTT. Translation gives CASSLEVSNQPQHF.

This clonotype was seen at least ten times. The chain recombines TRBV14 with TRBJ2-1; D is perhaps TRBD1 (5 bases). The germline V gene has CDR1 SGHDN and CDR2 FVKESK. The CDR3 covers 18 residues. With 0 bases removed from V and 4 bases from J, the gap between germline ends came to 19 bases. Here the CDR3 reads CASSQDRATDVGYNEQFF. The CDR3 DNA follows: TGTGCCAGCAGCCAAGATCGGGCGACAGATGTGGGGTACAATGAGCAGTTCTTC.

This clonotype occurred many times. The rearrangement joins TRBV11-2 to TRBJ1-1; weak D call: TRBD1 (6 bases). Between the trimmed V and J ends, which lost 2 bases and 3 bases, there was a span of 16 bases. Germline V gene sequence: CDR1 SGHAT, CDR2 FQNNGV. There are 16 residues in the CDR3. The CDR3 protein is CASSLLPQGTYTEAFF. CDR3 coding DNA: TGTGCCAGCAGCTTACTCCCTCAGGGGACATACACTGAAGCTTTCTTT.

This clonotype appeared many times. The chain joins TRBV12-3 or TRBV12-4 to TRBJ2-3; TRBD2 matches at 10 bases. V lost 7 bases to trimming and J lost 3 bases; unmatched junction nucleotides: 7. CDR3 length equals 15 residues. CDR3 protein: CASTLAGAGTDTQYF. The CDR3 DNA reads TGTGCCAGCACCCTAGCGGGGGCGGGAACAGATACGCAGTATTTT.

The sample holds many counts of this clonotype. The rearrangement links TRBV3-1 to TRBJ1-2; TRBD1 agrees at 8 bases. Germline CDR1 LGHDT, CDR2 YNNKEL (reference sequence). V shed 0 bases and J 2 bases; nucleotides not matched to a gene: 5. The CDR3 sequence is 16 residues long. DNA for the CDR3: TGTGCCAGCAGCCAAGAATCTTGGACAGGGAACTATGGCTACACCTTC. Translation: CASSQESWTGNYGYTF.

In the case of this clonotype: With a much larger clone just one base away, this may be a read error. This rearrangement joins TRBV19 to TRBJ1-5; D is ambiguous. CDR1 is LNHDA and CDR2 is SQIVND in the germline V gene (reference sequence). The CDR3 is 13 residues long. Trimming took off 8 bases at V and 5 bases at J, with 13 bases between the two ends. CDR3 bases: TGTGCCAGTTGCCAGGTAGATTATCAGCCCCAGCATTTT. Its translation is CASCQVDYQPQHF.

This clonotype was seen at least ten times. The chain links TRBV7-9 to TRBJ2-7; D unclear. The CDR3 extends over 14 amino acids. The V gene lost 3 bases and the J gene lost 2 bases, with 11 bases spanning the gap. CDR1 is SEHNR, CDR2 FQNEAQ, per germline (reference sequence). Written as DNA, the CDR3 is TGTGCCAGCAGCTTCCATGACGGAACCTACGAGCAGTACTTC. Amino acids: CASSFHDGTYEQYF.

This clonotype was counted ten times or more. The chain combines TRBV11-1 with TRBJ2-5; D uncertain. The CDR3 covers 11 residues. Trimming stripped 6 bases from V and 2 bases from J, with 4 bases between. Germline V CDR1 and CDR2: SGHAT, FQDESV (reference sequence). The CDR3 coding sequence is TGTGCCAGCAGGGAACAAGAGACCCAGTACTTC. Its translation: CASREQETQYF. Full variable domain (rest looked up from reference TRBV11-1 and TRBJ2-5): EAEVAQSPRYKITEKSQAVAFWCDPISGHATLYWYRQILGQGPELLVQFQDESVVDDSQLPKDRFSAERLKGVDSTLKIQPAELGDSAMYLCASREQETQYFGPGTRLLVL.

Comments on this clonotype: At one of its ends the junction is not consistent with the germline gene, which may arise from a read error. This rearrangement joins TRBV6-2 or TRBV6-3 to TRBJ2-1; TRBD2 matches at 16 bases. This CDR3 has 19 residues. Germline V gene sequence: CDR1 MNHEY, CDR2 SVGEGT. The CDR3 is CASSYLGGLAGGLYNEHFF. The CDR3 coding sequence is TGTGCCAGCAGTTACCTAGGGGGACTAGCGGGGGGGCTATACAATGAGCATTTCTTC.